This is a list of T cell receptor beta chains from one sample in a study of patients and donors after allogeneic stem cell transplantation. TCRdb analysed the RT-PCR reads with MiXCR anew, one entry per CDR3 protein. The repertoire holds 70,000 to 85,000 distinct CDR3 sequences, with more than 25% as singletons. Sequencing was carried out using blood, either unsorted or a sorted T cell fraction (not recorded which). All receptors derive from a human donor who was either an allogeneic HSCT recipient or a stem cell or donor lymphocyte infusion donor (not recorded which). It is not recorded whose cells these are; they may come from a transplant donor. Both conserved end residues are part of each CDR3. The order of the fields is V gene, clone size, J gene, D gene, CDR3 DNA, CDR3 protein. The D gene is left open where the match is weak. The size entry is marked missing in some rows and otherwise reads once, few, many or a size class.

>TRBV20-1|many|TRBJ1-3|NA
TGCAGTGCTAGAGGCCACCTCGACACCATATATTTT
CSARGHLDTIYF
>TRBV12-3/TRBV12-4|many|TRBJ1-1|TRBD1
TGTGCCAGCAGTGGACAGGGAGTAACTGAAGCTTTCTTT
CASSGQGVTEAFF
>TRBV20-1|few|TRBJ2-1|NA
TGCAGTGGTTCGGGGAAATACAATGAGCAGTTCTTC
CSGSGKYNEQFF
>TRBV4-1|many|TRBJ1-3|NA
TGCGCCAGCAGCCAAGTACGGCTGGGGGGAAACACCATATATTTT
CASSQVRLGGNTIYF
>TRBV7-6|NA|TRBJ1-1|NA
TGTGCCAGCAGTTTATACGGGTTGTCTGAAGCTTTCTTT
CASSLYGLSEAFF
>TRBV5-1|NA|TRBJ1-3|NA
TGCGCCAGCAGCAGACCCCTCTCGGGGAGTCAAAACACCATATATTTT
CASSRPLSGSQNTIYF
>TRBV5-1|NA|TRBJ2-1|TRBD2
TGCGCCAGCAGCTTAGGGCTAGCGGGGTTGGATGAGCAGTTCTTC
CASSLGLAGLDEQFF
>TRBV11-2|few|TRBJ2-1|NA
TGTGCCAGCAGCTTAGTTGATGAGCAGTTCTTC
CASSLVDEQFF
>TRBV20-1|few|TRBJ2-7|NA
TGCAGTGCTAGCGTGGACCCCGGGGACGAGCAGTACTTC
CSASVDPGDEQYF
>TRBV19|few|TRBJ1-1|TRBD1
TGTGCCAGTAGTTTCCCGGGACAGGGGCCCAACACTGAAGCTTTCTTT
CASSFPGQGPNTEAFF
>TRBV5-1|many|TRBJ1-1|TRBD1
TGCGCCAGCAGCGGAGGGGACAGGGGCACTGAAGCTTTCTTT
CASSGGDRGTEAFF
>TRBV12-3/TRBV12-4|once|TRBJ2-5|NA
TGTGCCAGCAGTTTTCGACTACAAGAGACCCAGTACTTC
CASSFRLQETQYF
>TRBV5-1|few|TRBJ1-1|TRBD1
TGCGCCAGCAGCTTTACAGGGGCCGCTGAAGCTTTCTTT
CASSFTGAAEAFF
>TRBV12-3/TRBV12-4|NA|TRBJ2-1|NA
TGTGCCAGCAGTTTTAAGGGGCTACTAAGCTCCTACAATGAGCAGTTCTTC
CASSFKGLLSSYNEQFF
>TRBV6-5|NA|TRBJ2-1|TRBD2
TGTGCCAGCAGCCCCGATTCGCTAGCGGGAGGTGGTGAGCAGTTCTTC
CASSPDSLAGGGEQFF
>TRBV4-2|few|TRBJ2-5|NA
TGTGCCAGCAGCCGTACCAGGGGCTTCCAAGAGACCCAGTACTTC
CASSRTRGFQETQYF
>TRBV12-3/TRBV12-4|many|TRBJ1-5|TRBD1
TGTGCCAGCAGTCTGGGACAGGTTAATCAGCCCCAGCATTTT
CASSLGQVNQPQHF
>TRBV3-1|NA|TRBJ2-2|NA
TGTGCCAGCAGCCATCCGACAGTTACCGGGGAGCTGTTTTTT
CASSHPTVTGELFF
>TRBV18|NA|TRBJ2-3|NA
TGTGCCAGCTCACCTATACTTGGGCAGAAAACAGATACGCAGTATTTT
CASSPILGQKTDTQYF
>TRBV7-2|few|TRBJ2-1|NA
TGTGCCAGCAGCCCCATTCGGCGGGGCTGGAATGAGCAGTTCTTC
CASSPIRRGWNEQFF
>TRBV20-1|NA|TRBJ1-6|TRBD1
TGCAGTGCCAGGGGGTCCTCCGGGTCACCCCTCCACTTT
CSARGSSGSPLHF
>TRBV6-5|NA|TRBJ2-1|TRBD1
TGTGCCAGCAGTTACGGGACAGGGATCTACAATGAGCAGTTCTTC
CASSYGTGIYNEQFF
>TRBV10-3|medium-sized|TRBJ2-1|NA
TGTGCCATCACCAATACGATTCAGGGTAATGAGCAGTTCTTC
CAITNTIQGNEQFF
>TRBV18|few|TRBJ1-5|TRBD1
TGTGCCAGCTCAGCGTACTACAGGGGGAGATTTCGTCAGCCCCAGCATTTT
CASSAYYRGRFRQPQHF
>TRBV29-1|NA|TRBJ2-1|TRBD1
TGCAGCGTGCCTTTAATCGGACAGGTATACAATGAGCAGTTCTTC
CSVPLIGQVYNEQFF
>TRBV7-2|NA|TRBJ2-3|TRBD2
TGTGCCAGCAGCTTAGGGGGACTAGGGGGCACAGATACGCAGTATTTT
CASSLGGLGGTDTQYF
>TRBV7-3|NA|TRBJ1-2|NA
TGTGCCAGCAGCAACCAAAGGTTAACTAATGGCTACACCTTC
CASSNQRLTNGYTF
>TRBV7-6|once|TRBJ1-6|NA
TGTGCCAGCAGCTTAGAGGCAGGAGACTATAATTCACCCCTCCACTTT
CASSLEAGDYNSPLHF
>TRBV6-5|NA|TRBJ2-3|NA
TGTGCCAGCAGGTTTGGGGATACGCAGTATTTT
CASRFGDTQYF
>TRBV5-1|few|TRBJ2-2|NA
TGCGCCAGCAGCTTAGCGACCGGGGGGCCTTTCACCGGGGAGCTGTTTTTT
CASSLATGGPFTGELFF
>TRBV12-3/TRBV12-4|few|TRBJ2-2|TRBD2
TGTGCCAGCAGCTCGGGACTAGCGGGGACAACCGGGGAGCTGTTTTTT
CASSSGLAGTTGELFF
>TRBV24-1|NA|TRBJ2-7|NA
TGTGCCACCTGTGATTCCGCACAGGGCATTTACGAGCAGTACTTC
CATCDSAQGIYEQYF
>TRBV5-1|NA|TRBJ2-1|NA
TGCGCCAGCAGCTTGTTGGGGCTGGGGGAGGAATCCTACAATGAGCAGTTCTTC
CASSLLGLGEESYNEQFF
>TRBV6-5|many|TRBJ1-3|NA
TGTGCCAGCAGTTACTCGATAGGGTTTGGAAACACCATATATTTT
CASSYSIGFGNTIYF
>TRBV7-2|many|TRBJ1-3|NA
TGTGCCAGCAGCTTTAGTGGGGATGGAAACACCATATATTTT
CASSFSGDGNTIYF
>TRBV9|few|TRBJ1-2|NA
TGTGCCAGCAGCGTAGCGGCTCAGGATGGCTACACCTTC
CASSVAAQDGYTF
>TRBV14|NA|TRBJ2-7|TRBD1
TGTGCCAGCAGCCAGACAGGGTCCGAGCAGTACTTC
CASSQTGSEQYF
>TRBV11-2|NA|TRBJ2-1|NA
TGTGCCAGCAGCTCCCGATTTTCAGGCTCCTACAATGAGCAGTTCTTC
CASSSRFSGSYNEQFF
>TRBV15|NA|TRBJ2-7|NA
TGTGCCACCAGCTGGGACCCGGGACAAACCTACGAGCAGTACTTC
CATSWDPGQTYEQYF
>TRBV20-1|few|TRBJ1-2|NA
TGCAGTGCTTGGGACTATGGCTACACCTTC
CSAWDYGYTF
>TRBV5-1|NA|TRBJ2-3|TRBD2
TGCGCCAGCAGCTTCCTAGCGGGGCACACAGATACGCAGTATTTT
CASSFLAGHTDTQYF
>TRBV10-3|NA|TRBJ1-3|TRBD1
TGTGCCATCAGTGAGTCCATGGACAGGGCATCCTCTGGAAACACCATATATTTT
CAISESMDRASSGNTIYF
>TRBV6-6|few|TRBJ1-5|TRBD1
TGTGCCAGCAGTCTCTTCACAGGGGCGGGCAATCAGCCCCAGCATTTT
CASSLFTGAGNQPQHF
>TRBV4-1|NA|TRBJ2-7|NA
TGCGCCAGCAGCCAAGAATGGCAGGGCCCCTACGAGCAGTACTTC
CASSQEWQGPYEQYF
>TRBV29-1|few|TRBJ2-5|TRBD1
TGCAGCGTTGAAGAGCTCCGGGACAGAGTACAAGAGACCCAGTACTTC
CSVEELRDRVQETQYF
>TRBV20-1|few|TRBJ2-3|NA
TGCAGTGCCACACCCGGGGCGCTACGCACAGATACGCAGTATTTT
CSATPGALRTDTQYF
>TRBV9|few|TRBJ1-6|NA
TGTGCCAGCAGCGTAGGGGGGACCCTCCACTTT
CASSVGGTLHF
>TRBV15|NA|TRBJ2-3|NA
TGTGCCACCAGCAGAGTCCCGGTAAACACAGATACGCAGTATTTT
CATSRVPVNTDTQYF
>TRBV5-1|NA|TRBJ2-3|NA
TGCGCCAGCAGCCCCCGGCCGTTACGGGGGAGCACAGATACGCAGTATTTT
CASSPRPLRGSTDTQYF
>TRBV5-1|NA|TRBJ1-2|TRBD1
TGCGCCAGCAGCTTACGAGCGAGGACAGGGAATGGCTACACCTTC
CASSLRARTGNGYTF
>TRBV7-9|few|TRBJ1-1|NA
TGTGCCAGCAGCGAATCCGGGACACCCGAAGCTTTCTTT
CASSESGTPEAFF